A single sample is the source of the 21 T cell receptor beta chains below, sequenced in a study of T cells after yellow fever vaccination. TCRdb recomputed calls from the 5' RACE reads with MiXCR, one row per CDR3 protein. The sample lists 11,000 to 15,000 distinct CDR3 sequences; less than 7.5% were seen once. Specimen: PBMCs, either bulk or a sorted T-cell subset (CD4+, CD8+, memory, or dextramer-sorted; not recorded which), collected on the day of the yellow fever booster vaccination. These receptors all come from a young man who received the YFV17D yellow fever vaccine.

In its sample, this clonotype was seen many times. The chain employs TRBV7-2 and TRBJ2-7, with D possibly being TRBD1 (5 bases). CDR1 is SGHTA, CDR2 FQGNSA, per germline. The CDR3 has 13 amino acids. V lost 9 bases and J lost 1, with 13 bases in between. DNA for the CDR3: TGTGCCAGTTCTGACAGTGGATCCTACGAGCAGTACTTC. This sequence encodes CASSDSGSYEQYF.

The chain recombines TRBV29-1 with TRBJ2-3; 8 bases map to TRBD2. Germline loops: CDR1 SQVTM, CDR2 ANQGSEA. The V segment lost 4 bases and the J segment 2 bases; nucleotides outside the gene matches: 8. There are 15 residues in the CDR3. The CDR3 region is CSVGKRGGDTDTQYF. CDR3 DNA sequence: TGCAGCGTTGGGAAACGGGGGGGCGACACAGATACGCAGTATTTT.

This clonotype has at least ten counts. This sequence joins TRBV25-1 and TRBJ2-5, with D perhaps matching TRBD2 (6 bases). Germline CDR1 MGHDK, CDR2 SYGVNS. This CDR3 has 14 amino acids. V lost 3 bases and J 5 bases, leaving 13 bases between the germline ends. Written as DNA, the CDR3 is TGTGCCAGCAGTGAGTCCCGGGACTTCGAGACCCAGTACTTC. Its protein is CASSESRDFETQYF.

This clonotype was picked up many times. The gene calls are TRBV4-1 and TRBJ1-4; D is uncertain. Germline CDR1 MGHRA, CDR2 YSYEKL. The CDR3 length is 15 residues. The germline V and J ends were trimmed by 4 bases and 4 bases, with 13 bases remaining between them. In DNA form, the CDR3 reads TGCGCCAGCAGCCCCCCAAACGGGCTTAATGAAAAACTGTTTTTT. Its translation: CASSPPNGLNEKLFF.

This clonotype was detected ten times or more. CDR3 protein: CAIRPGQGTRNTIYF. The CDR3 bases are TGTGCCATCAGGCCCGGACAGGGGACGAGAAACACCATATATTTT. V usage is TRBV10-3 and J usage is TRBJ1-3; 9 nucleotides match TRBD1. The V segment lost 6 bases and the J segment 5 bases; nucleotides outside the gene matches: 8. The CDR3 sequence is 15 residues long. CDR1 and CDR2 (germline): ENHRY, SYGVKD.

There are many counts of this clonotype. CDR3 sequence reads: CASSFGNSGSGANVLTF. CDR3 nucleotide sequence: TGTGCCAGCAGCTTTGGCAATTCGGGGTCTGGGGCCAACGTCCTGACTTTC. The rearrangement joins TRBV7-8 to TRBJ2-6; TRBD2 might be the D (5 bases). Germline V lookup: CDR1 SGHVS, CDR2 FQNEAQ. The CDR3 contains 17 residues. Trimming removed 3 bases from V and 1 base from J, with 13 bases in between.

This clonotype is medium-sized in the sample. This sequence joins TRBV4-2 and TRBJ2-5; 12 bases line up with TRBD1. The junction had 8 bases not matched to a gene; V was cut back by 4 bases and J by 5 bases. Germline loops: CDR1 LGHNA, CDR2 YNFKEQ. The CDR3 length is 16 residues. CDR3 protein: CASSLVGTGGVETQYF. The DNA for the CDR3 is TGTGCCAGCAGCCTTGTCGGGACAGGGGGCGTTGAGACCCAGTACTTC.

This clonotype has a count of ten or more. The rearrangement uses TRBV18 and TRBJ2-5; a possible D gene is TRBD1 (6 bases). Germline V gene sequence: CDR1 KGHSH, CDR2 LQKENI. This CDR3 is built from 13 residues. V dropped 6 bases and J dropped 3 bases, with 11 bases sitting between them. CDR3 amino acids: CASSQGPEETQYF. The CDR3 region has the DNA TGTGCCAGCTCTCAGGGGCCGGAAGAGACCCAGTACTTC.

This clonotype counts as medium-sized. The chain recombines TRBV5-1 with TRBJ2-2, with D possibly being TRBD2 (5 bases). Trimming took 7 bases from V and 0 from J, leaving 10 bases between them. Germline loops: CDR1 SGHRS, CDR2 YFSETQ. The CDR3 totals 14 residues. The CDR3 spells CASRGVANTGELFF. CDR3 sequence (DNA): TGCGCCAGCCGGGGAGTAGCGAACACCGGGGAGCTGTTTTTT.

Ten or more counts support this clonotype. The chain couples TRBV12-3 or TRBV12-4 to TRBJ2-2, with D perhaps assigned TRBD1 or TRBD2 (6 bases each). CDR3 length equals 16 residues. Trimming took 3 bases from V and 1 from J, leaving 12 bases between them. CDR3 DNA: TGTGCCAGCAGTTTGGGGGCCGGGAGGAACACCGGGGAGCTGTTTTTT. Translating gives CASSLGAGRNTGELFF.

There are many counts of this clonotype. The chain recombines TRBV3-1 with TRBJ1-5, with a possible D match to TRBD1 (5 bases). This CDR3 spans 14 amino acids. V lost 4 bases and J lost 7, with 14 bases in between. Germline CDR1 is LGHDT and CDR2 is YNNKEL (reference sequence). CDR3 nucleotides: TGTGCCAGCAGCCTTGGGACGGCCGGGCAGCCCCAGCATTTT. This encodes CASSLGTAGQPQHF.

This clonotype was counted many times. The gene calls are TRBV4-1 and TRBJ2-3; 10 bases agree with TRBD2. Germline assignment: CDR1 MGHRA and CDR2 YSYEKL. The V and J ends lost 8 bases and 6 bases, in that order; junction bases with no gene match: 17. The CDR3 loop spans 17 amino acids. The CDR3 nucleotides read TGCGCCAGCTCCCGGGGGGGACTAGCGCTAGCGGGCGATACGCAGTATTTT. This translates into CASSRGGLALAGDTQYF.

This clonotype was recorded many times. The chain combines TRBV9 with TRBJ2-5, with 13 bases fitting TRBD2. Germline loops: CDR1 SGDLS, CDR2 YYNGEE. Trimming at V came to 0 bases and at J to 4 bases, leaving 0 bases not matched to a gene. The CDR3 runs 15 residues. The CDR3 loop is CASSVGTSGGETQYF. CDR3 bases: TGTGCCAGCAGCGTAGGGACTAGCGGGGGAGAGACCCAGTACTTC.

This clonotype was observed many times. The V call is TRBV20-1, the J call TRBJ2-7; TRBD1 agrees at 8 bases. Germline assignment: CDR1 DFQATT and CDR2 SNEGSKA (reference sequence). The CDR3 contains 13 residues. The V gene end was trimmed by 6 bases and the J gene end by 3 bases; junction bases not matched to a gene: 7. The CDR3 spells CSAQTDRGYEQYV. The CDR3 DNA sequence: TGCAGTGCCCAAACCGACAGGGGCTACGAGCAGTACGTC.

This clonotype was observed at least ten times. This chain links TRBV27 with TRBJ1-2; 9 bases map to TRBD1. Germline V gene data show CDR1 as MNHEY and CDR2 as SMNVEV (reference sequence). V shed 3 bases and J 6 bases; nucleotides not matched to a gene: 5. CDR3 length: 14 amino acids. CDR3 bases: TGTGCCAGCAGTTTCAACAGGGGGCTGGATGGCTACACCTTC. Translating it yields CASSFNRGLDGYTF.

This clonotype was seen many times. V gene TRBV4-1 combines with J gene TRBJ2-7; 7 positions match TRBD2. This CDR3 has 16 amino acids. CDR1 MGHRA and CDR2 YSYEKL come from the germline V gene. Trimming took 3 bases from V and 0 from J; bases not matched to a gene: 8. Here the CDR3 DNA reads TGCGCCAGCAGCCAGCCCGTAGCGGGCCTCTCCTACGAGCAGTACTTC. Translated: CASSQPVAGLSYEQYF.

This clonotype occurred many times. This chain joins TRBV11-2 and TRBJ2-2, with no clear D. The germline V and J ends were trimmed by 1 base and 2 bases, with 11 bases remaining between them. In germline, CDR1 is SGHAT, CDR2 FQNNGV. The CDR3 sequence is 16 residues long. This CDR3 reads CASSLGRRANTGELFF. In DNA, the CDR3 is TGTGCCAGCAGCTTAGGTCGTCGGGCCAACACCGGGGAGCTGTTTTTT.

This clonotype is medium-sized (0.01 to 0.1%). The J gene is TRBJ1-2, the V gene TRBV4-3, with 9 bases identical to TRBD1. Germline loops: CDR1 LGHNA, CDR2 YSLEER. V dropped 3 bases and J dropped 5; count of bases not matched to a gene: 4. The CDR3 covers 14 residues. CDR3 sequence (DNA): TGCGCCAGCAGCCACCGGACAGGGGAGTATGGCTACACCTTC. Translation: CASSHRTGEYGYTF.

This clonotype is categorized as medium-sized. V is TRBV5-1 and J is TRBJ1-5; no firm D call. V lost 0 bases and J lost 7, with 11 bases in between. The CDR3 loop spans 14 amino acids. CDR1 is SGHRS, CDR2 YFSETQ, per germline. CDR3 DNA: TGCGCCAGCAGCTTGGCCCCCGGGAGGCAGCCCCAGCATTTT. It specifies CASSLAPGRQPQHF.

This clonotype was detected many times. CDR3 region: CSAKDAQRNAVLYQPQHF. The DNA for the CDR3 is TGCAGTGCTAAAGATGCCCAGAGAAACGCCGTCCTCTATCAGCCCCAGCATTTT. This chain links TRBV20-1 with TRBJ1-5; D remains ambiguous. Trimming pared 4 bases from V and 5 bases from J, leaving 27 bases between. There are 18 residues in the CDR3. Germline V gene sequence: CDR1 DFQATT, CDR2 SNEGSKA (reference sequence).

This clonotype was recorded many times. The rearrangement joins TRBV5-6 to TRBJ2-3, with TRBD2 matching 15 bases. The trim removed 2 bases at V and 4 bases at J, leaving 14 bases unmatched. The germline V gene has CDR1 SGHDT and CDR2 YYEEEE. The CDR3 is 20 amino acids. CDR3 region: CASSFSSGLAGGLVADTQYF. CDR3 DNA: TGTGCCAGCAGCTTCTCTTCAGGACTAGCGGGGGGGCTCGTCGCAGATACGCAGTATTTT.